The 21 T cell receptor beta chains given below trace back to one sample, sequenced in a study of long-term antiretroviral therapy in people with HIV. It was version v3.0 of the immunoSEQ assay that was run at survey level. The method was immunoSEQ multiplex PCR; TCRdb's version includes in-frame clones alone and lacks a portion of them. The data contain about 25,000 clones, around three quarters of them singletons. Material: unsorted PBMCs, obtained 2.1 years after starting antiretroviral therapy. The source of these receptors is a man aged 30-40 years with HIV.

This clone was observed a handful of times. V usage is TRBV7-8 and J usage is TRBJ1-5; D unresolved. Per germline, CDR1 SGHVS and CDR2 FQNEAQ. V shed 3 bases and J shed 9 bases, with 21 bases lying between them. This CDR3 region has 16 residues. CDR3: CASSLERLSPARPQHF. In DNA form, the CDR3 reads TGTGCCAGCAGCTTGGAGCGGCTTAGCCCGGCGCGGCCCCAGCATTTT.

This clone has just one count. The CDR3 is CSAGAQFF. The CDR3 DNA is TGCAGTGCTGGTGCGCAGTTCTTC. The chain employs TRBV20-1 and TRBJ2-1; no reliable D call. V was clipped by 5 bases and J by 12 bases, with 5 bases between them. The CDR3 loop spans 8 amino acids. Germline CDR1 is DFQATT and CDR2 is SNEGSKA (reference sequence).

This clone has only one observation. The chain joins TRBV10-3 to TRBJ2-7; D remains ambiguous. CDR3 length: 15 residues. Germline CDR1 is ENHRY and CDR2 is SYGVKD. V was cut by 0 bases and J by 2 bases, with 11 bases left in between. CDR3 protein: CAISESNGLTYEQYF. Here the CDR3 DNA reads TGTGCCATCAGTGAGTCGAACGGTCTTACCTACGAGCAGTACTTC.

The J gene is TRBJ2-1, the V gene TRBV9; D might be TRBD1 or TRBD2, each matching 5 bases. CDR3 length equals 16 residues. Trimming stripped 7 bases from V and 0 bases from J, with 17 bases between. CDR1 and CDR2 (germline): SGDLS, YYNGEE. The CDR3 here is CASGKEWGSSYNEQFF. The CDR3 DNA reads TGTGCCAGCGGCAAGGAGTGGGGGAGCTCCTACAATGAGCAGTTCTTC. Supplemented by reference TRBV9 and TRBJ2-1, the full variable domain reads DSGVTQTPKHLITATGQRVTLRCSPRSGDLSVYWYQQSLDQGLQFLIQYYNGEERAKGNILERFSAQQFPDLHSELNLSSLELGDSALYFCASGKEWGSSYNEQFFGPGTRLTVL.

The chain recombines TRBV21-1 with TRBJ2-4. TRBV21-1 is a documented pseudogene. The CDR3 totals 14 residues. The CDR3: CASSKWWGKNIQYF. CDR3 nucleotides: TGTGCCAGCAGCAAATGGTGGGGGAAAAACATTCAGTACTTC.

This clone was found a few times. The V and J genes are TRBV9 and TRBJ1-6; 7 positions agree with TRBD1. The CDR3 length is 15 residues. V gave up 0 bases and J gave up 7 bases; unmatched junction bases: 4. Germline V CDR1 and CDR2: SGDLS, YYNGEE. The CDR3 sequence: CASSVVGGRNSPLHF. DNA of the CDR3: TGTGCCAGCAGCGTAGTAGGGGGCCGAAATTCACCCCTCCACTTT.

The genes are TRBV7-6 and TRBJ2-6; 13 bases line up with TRBD2. Germline CDR1 and CDR2: SGHVS and FNYEAQ. The CDR3 spans 16 residues. V was pared by 9 bases and J by 0 bases, with 2 bases of the junction left unmatched. In DNA, the CDR3 is TGTGCCAGGGGGACTAGCGGGAACTCTGGGGCCAACGTCCTGACTTTC. Translated: CARGTSGNSGANVLTF.

The chain uses TRBV7-3 and TRBJ2-7, with 7 bases that match TRBD1. The V gene end was trimmed by 2 bases and the J gene end by 7 bases; junction bases not matched to a gene: 2. The CDR3 runs to 12 residues. The germline V gene encodes CDR1 SGHTA and CDR2 FQGTGA. Written as DNA, the CDR3 is TGTGCCAGCAGCTTAGCAGGGGGTGAGCAGTACTTC. Translation: CASSLAGGEQYF.

This chain connects TRBV15 to TRBJ2-1, with D unclear. Germline V lookup: CDR1 LNHNV, CDR2 YYDKDF (reference sequence). The CDR3 consists of 13 residues. V was clipped by 5 bases and J by 8 bases, with 13 bases between them. As DNA, the CDR3 is TGTGCCACCAGCGATGCCCGGTGGGATGAGCAGTTCTTC. Encoded protein: CATSDARWDEQFF.

CDR3 sequence reads: CASTFQGGQGQQYF. CDR3 coding DNA: TGTGCCAGCACCTTCCAGGGGGGACAGGGACAGCAGTATTTT. This chain joins TRBV28 and TRBJ2-3; the match to TRBD1 covers 9 bases. CDR3 length: 14 amino acids. Germline loops: CDR1 MDHEN, CDR2 SYDVKM. V lost 7 bases and J lost 11; bases outside the gene matches: 13.

The V call is TRBV7-8, the J call TRBJ2-5; a possible D gene is TRBD2 (6 bases). V was pared by 5 bases and J by 2 bases, with 12 bases between. CDR1 is SGHVS and CDR2 is FQNEAQ in the germline V gene. This CDR3 contains 14 residues. The CDR3 coding sequence is TGTGCCAGCAGCCTTAGCGGAGTACAAGAGACCCAGTACTTC. Its protein is CASSLSGVQETQYF.

The chain uses TRBV30 and TRBJ1-2, with 7 nucleotides matching TRBD1. V shed 2 bases and J 3 bases; nucleotides not matched to a gene: 6. Germline CDR1 reads GTSNPN; CDR2 reads SVGIG (reference sequence). The CDR3 is made up of 14 amino acids. CDR3: CAWSRQGPYYGYTF. Written as DNA, the CDR3 is TGTGCCTGGAGTCGACAGGGCCCTTACTATGGCTACACCTTC.

This clone turned up a few times. DNA of the CDR3: TGTGCCAGCAGGGGGGGCACTGAAGCTTTCTTT. As protein: CASRGGTEAFF. The chain carries TRBV7-2 and TRBJ1-1, with D possibly matching TRBD1 (5 bases). V was cut by 6 bases and J by 4 bases, with 6 bases left in between. Germline V gene sequence: CDR1 SGHTA, CDR2 FQGNSA. The CDR3 totals 11 residues.

This chain connects TRBV27 to TRBJ2-7; maybe TRBD2 (5 bases). The CDR3 totals 16 residues. V shed 3 bases and J shed 4 bases, with 19 bases lying between them. Germline lookup yields CDR1 MNHEY and CDR2 SMNVEV (reference sequence). CDR3 region: CASSFEGSRVAYEQYF. The CDR3 nucleotides read TGTGCCAGCAGTTTTGAGGGATCGAGGGTGGCGTACGAGCAGTACTTC.

V and J are TRBV27 and TRBJ2-7, with 10 bases matching TRBD2. V lost 5 bases, J lost 6 bases, and 10 bases stayed unmatched. There are 15 residues in the CDR3. CDR1 and CDR2 (germline): MNHEY, SMNVEV (reference sequence). DNA of the CDR3: TGTGCCAGCAGTCAACTAGCGGGATGGGCAGGCGAGCAGTACTTC. It specifies CASSQLAGWAGEQYF.

V usage is TRBV27 and J usage is TRBJ1-1; D uncertain. This CDR3 has 12 residues. The germline V gene encodes CDR1 MNHEY and CDR2 SMNVEV (reference sequence). Trimming removed 6 bases from V and 5 bases from J, with 10 bases in between. DNA of the CDR3: TGTGCCAGCAGAGGGAGCCGAACTGAAGCTTTCTTT. Translated, it gives CASRGSRTEAFF.

The chain recombines TRBV9 with TRBJ2-7; 11 positions agree with TRBD2. The CDR3 has 14 amino acids. With 0 bases clipped from V and 4 bases from J, the junction kept 0 bases outside the gene matches. Germline V gives CDR1 SGDLS, CDR2 YYNGEE. The CDR3 DNA follows: TGTGCCAGCAGCGTAGGGACTAGCGGGTACGAGCAGTACTTC. Encoded protein: CASSVGTSGYEQYF.

This clone came up once. The rearrangement joins TRBV5-6 to TRBJ1-4; 10 nucleotides match TRBD1. J lost 4 bases, V lost 4 bases, and 4 bases had no gene match. This CDR3 spans 15 amino acids. Germline lookup yields CDR1 SGHDT and CDR2 YYEEEE. The CDR3 loop reads CASSPGQGNNEKLFF. The DNA for the CDR3 is TGTGCCAGCAGCCCGGGACAGGGGAATAATGAAAAACTGTTTTTT.

This chain joins TRBV10-2 and TRBJ2-7; possibly TRBD1 for D (6 bases). Germline values: CDR1 WSHSY, CDR2 SAAADI. Trimming shortened V by 3 bases and J by 7 bases, and 19 bases separated the two germline ends. This CDR3 contains 15 residues. CDR3 nucleotides: TGCGCCAGCAGTGACAGGGCGGCAGGGGCTGGGGAGCAGTACTTC. Translation: CASSDRAAGAGEQYF.

The J gene is TRBJ2-7, the V gene TRBV5-1; 9 positions agree with TRBD1. This CDR3 is built from 16 residues. The V gene end was trimmed by 4 bases and the J gene end by 7 bases; junction bases not matched to a gene: 15. Germline CDR1 reads SGHRS; CDR2 reads YFSETQ. As DNA, the CDR3 is TGCGCCAGCAGCATATTGCCACAGGGGGCGAGCCTTGAGCAGTACTTC. This sequence encodes CASSILPQGASLEQYF. Variable domain in full (rest from reference TRBV5-1 and TRBJ2-7): KAGVTQTPRYLIKTRGQQVTLSCSPISGHRSVSWYQQTPGQGLQFLFEYFSETQRNKGNFPGRFSGRQFSNSRSEMNVSTLELGDSALYLCASSILPQGASLEQYFGPGTRLTVT.

The V call is TRBV4-3, the J call TRBJ1-3, with D unresolved. With 3 bases removed from V and 0 bases from J, the gap between germline ends came to 12 bases. Germline V gene sequence: CDR1 LGHNA, CDR2 YSLEER. CDR3 length: 16 residues. CDR3 region: CASSHVGSFSGNTIYF. DNA of the CDR3: TGCGCCAGCAGCCACGTCGGCTCCTTCTCTGGAAACACCATATATTTT.